This TCR beta chain was recovered during a study of cytomegalovirus exposure and HLA in healthy donors. Whole-study context: Approximately 190 million T cells yielded 100 million or so unique TCR beta sequences in earlier analysis.

Germline CDR1 SGHDT, CDR2 YYEEEE. CDR3 size: 14 residues. V lost 4 bases and J 4 bases, leaving 14 bases between the germline ends. 13 Jbeta primers and 60 Vbeta primers were used for the PCR. Assay used: immunoSEQ multiplex PCR; TCRdb lists only in-frame clones, some missing. The sample gives approximately 160,000 clones, around 80% of which show up once; less than 1% is in the top ten. Regarding this clone: What it recognizes is unknown.

At the time of sampling, donors were nominally healthy, though unrecorded immune exposures were likely. Study-wide results and limits: As a later analysis revealed, the rate of TCR association differed by HLA locus, with DRB1 most and HLA-C fewest.

Sequencing used PBMCs. The receptor was isolated from a female donor in good health and CMV-seronegative. The rearrangement joins TRBV5-6 to TRBJ2-5; D not resolved. The CDR3 DNA sequence: TGTGCCAGCAGCCCCAGCAGAGGCCGAGAGACCCAGTACTTC. Amino acid sequence: CASSPSRGRETQYF.